The clone carrying this TCR beta chain was seen only a few times. This sample is part of a study of blood T cells in healthy people across ages. With V trimmed by 4 bases and J by 9 bases, 7 bases remained unmatched. The CDR3 is 15 amino acids. Germline loops: CDR1 LGHDT, CDR2 YNNKEL (reference sequence). Together with a sample-barcoded 5' primer, a J-beta primer mix was included in a second PCR lasting about 6 to 11 cycles. From the 5' RACE reads, TCRdb called clonotypes with MiXCR, one entry per CDR3 protein. The profile covers 550,000 to 600,000 distinct CDR3 sequences, with about 45% appearing a single time and around 23% taken by the ten largest.

Sequencing used blood. The sequence came from a man older than 75 in good health. V is TRBV3-1 and J is TRBJ2-1; 12 positions agree with TRBD2. The CDR3 region has the DNA TGTGCCAGCAGCCCGGGACTAGCGGGTCTGTCTGAGCAGTTCTTC. This codes for CASSPGLAGLSEQFF.